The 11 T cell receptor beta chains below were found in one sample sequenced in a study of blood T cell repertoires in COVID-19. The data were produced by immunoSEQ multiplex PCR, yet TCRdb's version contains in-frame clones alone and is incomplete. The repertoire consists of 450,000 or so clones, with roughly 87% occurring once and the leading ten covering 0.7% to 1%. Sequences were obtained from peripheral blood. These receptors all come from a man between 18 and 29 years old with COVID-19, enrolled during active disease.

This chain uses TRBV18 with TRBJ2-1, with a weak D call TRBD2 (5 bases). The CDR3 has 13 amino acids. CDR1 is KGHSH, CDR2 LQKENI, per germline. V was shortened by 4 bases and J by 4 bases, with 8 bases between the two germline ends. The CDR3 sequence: CASSLGSYNEQFF. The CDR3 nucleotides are TGTGCCAGCTCACTAGGGAGTTACAATGAGCAGTTCTTC. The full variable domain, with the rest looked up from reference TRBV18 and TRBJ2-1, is NAGVMQNPRHLVRRRGQEARLRCSPMKGHSHVYWYRQLPEEGLKFMVYLQKENIIDESGMPKERFSAEFPKEGPSILRIQQVVRGDSAAYFCASSLGSYNEQFFGPGTRLTVL.

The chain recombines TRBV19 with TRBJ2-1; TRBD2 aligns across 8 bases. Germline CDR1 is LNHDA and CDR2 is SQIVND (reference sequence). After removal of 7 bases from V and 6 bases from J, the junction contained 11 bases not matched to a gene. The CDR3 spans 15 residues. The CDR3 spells CASTLGRAPLNEQFF. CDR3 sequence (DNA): TGTGCCAGTACGCTCGGGAGGGCCCCCCTCAATGAGCAGTTCTTC.

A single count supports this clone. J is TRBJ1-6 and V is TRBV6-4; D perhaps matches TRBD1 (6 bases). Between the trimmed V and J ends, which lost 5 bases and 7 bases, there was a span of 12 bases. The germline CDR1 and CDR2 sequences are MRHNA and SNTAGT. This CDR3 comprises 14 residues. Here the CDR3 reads CASSRDTGNSPLHF. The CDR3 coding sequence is TGTGCCAGCAGTAGGGACACTGGGAATTCACCCCTCCACTTT.

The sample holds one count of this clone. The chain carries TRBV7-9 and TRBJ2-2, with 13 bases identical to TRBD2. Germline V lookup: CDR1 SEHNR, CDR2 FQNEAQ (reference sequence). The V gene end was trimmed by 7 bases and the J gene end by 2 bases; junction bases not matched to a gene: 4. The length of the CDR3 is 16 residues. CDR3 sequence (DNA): TGTGCCAGCACCGGACTAGCGGGGGCAAACACCGGGGAGCTGTTTTTT. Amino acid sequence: CASTGLAGANTGELFF.

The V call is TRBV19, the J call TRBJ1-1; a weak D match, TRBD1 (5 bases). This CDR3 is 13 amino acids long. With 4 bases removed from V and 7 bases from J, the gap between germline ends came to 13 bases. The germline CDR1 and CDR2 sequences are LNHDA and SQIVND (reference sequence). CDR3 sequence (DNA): TGTGCCAGTAGTAAGACCAGGGCCGATGAAGCTTTCTTT. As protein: CASSKTRADEAFF.

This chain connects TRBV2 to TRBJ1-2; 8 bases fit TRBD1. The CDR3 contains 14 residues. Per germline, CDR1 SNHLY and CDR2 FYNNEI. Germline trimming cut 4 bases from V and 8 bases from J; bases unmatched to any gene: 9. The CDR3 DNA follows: TGTGCCAGCAGTGGAACAGGGGGAGTTTCGGGCTACACCTTC. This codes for CASSGTGGVSGYTF.

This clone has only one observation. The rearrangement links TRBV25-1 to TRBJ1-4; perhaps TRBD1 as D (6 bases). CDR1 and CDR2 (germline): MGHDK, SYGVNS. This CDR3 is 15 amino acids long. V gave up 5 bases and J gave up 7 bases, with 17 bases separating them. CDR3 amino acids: CASSPGGGQGEKLFF. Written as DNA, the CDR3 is TGTGCCAGCAGTCCCGGGGGGGGGCAGGGTGAAAAACTGTTTTTT.

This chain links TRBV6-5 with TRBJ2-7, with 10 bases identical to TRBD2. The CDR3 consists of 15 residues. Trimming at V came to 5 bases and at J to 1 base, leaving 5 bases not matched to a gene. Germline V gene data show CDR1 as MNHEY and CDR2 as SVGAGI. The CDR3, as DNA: TGTGCCAGCAGTCCGGGACTAGCGCTTTCCTACGAGCAGTACTTC. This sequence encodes CASSPGLALSYEQYF.

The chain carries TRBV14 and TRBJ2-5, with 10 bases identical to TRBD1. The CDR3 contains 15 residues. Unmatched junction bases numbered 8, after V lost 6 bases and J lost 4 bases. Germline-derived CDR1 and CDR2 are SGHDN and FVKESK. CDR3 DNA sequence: TGTGCCAGCAGTCAAAAGACAGGGGGCCGAGAGACCCAGTACTTC. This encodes CASSQKTGGRETQYF.

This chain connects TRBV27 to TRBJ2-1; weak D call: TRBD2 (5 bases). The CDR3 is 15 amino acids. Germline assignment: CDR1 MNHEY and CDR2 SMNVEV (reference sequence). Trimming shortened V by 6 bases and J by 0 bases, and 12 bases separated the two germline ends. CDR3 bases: TGTGCCAGCAGAAATAGCGAGAGCTCCTACAATGAGCAGTTCTTC. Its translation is CASRNSESSYNEQFF.

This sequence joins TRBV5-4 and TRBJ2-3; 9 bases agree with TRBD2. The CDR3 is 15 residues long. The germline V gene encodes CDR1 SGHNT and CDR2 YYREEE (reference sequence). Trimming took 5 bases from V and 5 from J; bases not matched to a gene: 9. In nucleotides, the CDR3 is TGTGCCAGCAGTTTTAGCGGGAGCGGAGGAGATACGCAGTATTTT. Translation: CASSFSGSGGDTQYF.